Shown below are 11 T cell receptor beta chains from a single sample sequenced in a study of control samples from healthy donors and cancer patients. Generated by immunoSEQ multiplex PCR, the TCRdb table keeps only in-frame clones and is missing some. The sample yields some 95,000 clones, approximately 80% seen once. Sequencing was performed on blood. The receptors were gathered from a young woman in good health.

For the CDR3, the DNA is TGTGCCAGCAGCTTAGGCTCCTACGAGCAGTACTTC. Its translation: CASSLGSYEQYF. V is TRBV7-8 and J is TRBJ2-7; D is unresolved. With 1 base removed from V and 0 bases from J, the gap between germline ends came to 1 base. CDR1 SGHVS and CDR2 FQNEAQ come from the germline V gene. The CDR3 has 12 amino acids. Combining the CDR3 with reference TRBV7-8 and TRBJ2-7 gives the whole variable domain GAGVSQSPRYKVAKRGQDVALRCDPISGHVSLFWYQQALGQGPEFLTYFQNEAQLDKSGLPSDRFFAERPEGSVSTLKIQRTQQEDSAVYLCASSLGSYEQYFGPGTRLTVT.

Only a few counts were recorded for this clone. The rearrangement joins TRBV11-2 to TRBJ1-6, with D possibly TRBD1 on 5 matching bases. Between the trimmed V and J ends, which lost 3 bases and 7 bases, there was a span of 13 bases. The CDR3 runs 15 residues. Germline V gene sequence: CDR1 SGHAT, CDR2 FQNNGV. The chain's CDR3 is CASSLVWDPNSPLHF. In DNA, the CDR3 is TGTGCCAGCAGCTTGGTTTGGGACCCGAATTCACCCCTCCACTTT.

The rearrangement links TRBV7-8 to TRBJ2-5; TRBD2 is a possible D gene (5 bases). CDR1 SGHVS and CDR2 FQNEAQ come from the germline V gene. The CDR3 runs to 13 residues. Trimming left V 2 bases short and J 4 bases short, with 8 bases between. The CDR3: CASSLRLRETQYF. DNA for the CDR3: TGTGCCAGCAGCTTAAGACTAAGAGAGACCCAGTACTTC.

The chain couples TRBV20-1 to TRBJ2-5, with TRBD2 identical over 9 bases. The junction had 4 bases not matched to a gene; V was cut back by 3 bases and J by 2 bases. Germline V CDR1 and CDR2: DFQATT, SNEGSKA (reference sequence). The CDR3 loop spans 14 amino acids. The CDR3 region is CSASSRGGQETQYF. CDR3 coding DNA: TGCAGTGCTAGTTCGCGGGGGGGTCAAGAGACCCAGTACTTC.

This clone was seen ten or more times. The V gene is TRBV19, the J gene TRBJ1-1, with a tentative D call TRBD1 (5 bases). This CDR3 region has 13 residues. Trimming left V 7 bases short and J 6 bases short, with 15 bases between. Germline V CDR1 and CDR2: LNHDA, SQIVND (reference sequence). CDR3 nucleotides: TGTGCCAGTAACGACGCCTGGGGGGCTGAAGCTTTCTTT. It is translated as CASNDAWGAEAFF. Full variable domain (outside the CDR3, taken from reference TRBV19 and TRBJ1-1): DGGITQSPKYLFRKEGQNVTLSCEQNLNHDAMYWYRQDPGQGLRLIYYSQIVNDFQKGDIAEGYSVSREKKESFPLTVTSAQKNPTAFYLCASNDAWGAEAFFGQGTRLTVV.

The chain combines TRBV27 with TRBJ1-5, with D perhaps matching TRBD1 (5 bases). Germline loops: CDR1 MNHEY, CDR2 SMNVEV (reference sequence). The CDR3 runs 14 residues. Trimming left V 4 bases short and J 4 bases short, with 11 bases between. DNA for the CDR3: TGTGCCAGCAGTTCGGGACCGGTTAATCAGCCCCAGCATTTT. Its protein is CASSSGPVNQPQHF.

This clone was picked up one time. The chain combines TRBV5-5 with TRBJ2-1; unclear D gene. Between the trimmed V and J ends, which lost 0 bases and 6 bases, there was a span of 13 bases. Germline V gene sequence: CDR1 SGHKS, CDR2 YYEKEE (reference sequence). The CDR3 totals 15 residues. The CDR3 loop reads CASSLGTLDPNEQFF. CDR3 bases: TGTGCCAGCAGCTTGGGCACCTTAGACCCCAATGAGCAGTTCTTC.

V gene TRBV30 combines with J gene TRBJ1-6; no reliable D call. The germline V and J ends were trimmed by 0 bases and 0 bases, with 15 bases remaining between them. CDR1 is GTSNPN and CDR2 is SVGIG in the germline V gene (reference sequence). The CDR3 has 18 residues. The CDR3 reads CAWSVYNATSSYNSPLHF. In DNA, the CDR3 is TGTGCCTGGAGTGTATATAATGCGACGAGCTCCTATAATTCACCCCTCCACTTT.

V and J are TRBV11-2 and TRBJ1-4; D gene uncertain. V was clipped by 1 base and J by 2 bases, with 5 bases between them. CDR3 length: 14 amino acids. Germline CDR1 SGHAT, CDR2 FQNNGV. CDR3 coding DNA: TGTGCCAGCAGCTTAGGAGGGACTAATGAAAAACTGTTTTTT. This encodes CASSLGGTNEKLFF.

The chain couples TRBV19 to TRBJ1-3; 8 bases are shared with TRBD1. The CDR3 is 15 amino acids. Germline CDR1 is LNHDA and CDR2 is SQIVND (reference sequence). V trimming: 5 bases; J trimming: 4 bases; junction bases outside the gene matches: 7. CDR3 loop: CASSQTGGKGNTIYF. CDR3 DNA: TGTGCCAGTAGTCAAACAGGGGGAAAGGGAAACACCATATATTTT.

The rearrangement links TRBV18 to TRBJ1-1; 12 bases map to TRBD1. Germline CDR1 KGHSH, CDR2 LQKENI. J gave up 2 bases and V 2 bases, and 9 bases lay outside the gene matches. This CDR3 has 18 amino acids. DNA for the CDR3: TGTGCCAGCTCACCAAGGAGGGTCGGGACAGGGGGCAACACTGAAGCTTTCTTT. Its translation: CASSPRRVGTGGNTEAFF.